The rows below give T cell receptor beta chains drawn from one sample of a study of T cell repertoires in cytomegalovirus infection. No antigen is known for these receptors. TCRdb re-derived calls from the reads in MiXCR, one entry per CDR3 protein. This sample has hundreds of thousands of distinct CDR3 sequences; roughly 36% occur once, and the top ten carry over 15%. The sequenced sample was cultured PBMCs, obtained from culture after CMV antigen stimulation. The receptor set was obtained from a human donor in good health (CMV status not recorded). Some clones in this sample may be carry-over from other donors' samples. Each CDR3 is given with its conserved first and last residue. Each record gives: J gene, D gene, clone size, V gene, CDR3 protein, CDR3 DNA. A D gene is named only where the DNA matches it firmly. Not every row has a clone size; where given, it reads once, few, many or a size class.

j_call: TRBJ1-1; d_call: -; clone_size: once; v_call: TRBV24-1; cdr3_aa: CATSQDDWPAFF; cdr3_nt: TGTGCCACCAGTCAGGATGACTGGCCAGCTTTCTTT
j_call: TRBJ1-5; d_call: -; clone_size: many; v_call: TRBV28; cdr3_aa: CASSRGGNQPQHF; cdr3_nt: TGTGCCAGCAGCCGGGGAGGCAATCAGCCCCAGCATTTT
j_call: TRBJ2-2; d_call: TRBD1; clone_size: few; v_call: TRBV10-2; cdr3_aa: CASRPGIVGQADTGELFF; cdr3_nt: TGCGCCAGCAGGCCCGGGATCGTAGGACAGGCCGACACCGGGGAGCTGTTTTTT
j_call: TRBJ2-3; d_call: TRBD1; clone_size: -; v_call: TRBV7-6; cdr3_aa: CASSPEGWAGGFTDTQYF; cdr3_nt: TGTGCCAGCAGCCCCGAGGGCTGGGCAGGGGGCTTCACAGATACGCAGTATTTT
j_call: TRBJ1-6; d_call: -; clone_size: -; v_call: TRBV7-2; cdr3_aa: CASSRFIPGGRSYNSPLHF; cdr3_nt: TGTGCCAGCAGCAGATTCATCCCGGGAGGTCGATCCTATAATTCACCCCTCCACTTT
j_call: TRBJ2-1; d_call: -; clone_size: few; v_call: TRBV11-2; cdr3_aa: CASRTRPLSDNEQFF; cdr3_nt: TGTGCCAGCAGAACGCGACCCCTGAGCGACAATGAGCAGTTCTTC
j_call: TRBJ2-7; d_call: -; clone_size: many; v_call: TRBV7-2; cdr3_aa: CASSSYPRGSSEQYF; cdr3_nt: TGTGCCAGCAGCTCCTATCCCAGGGGATCTAGCGAGCAGTACTTC
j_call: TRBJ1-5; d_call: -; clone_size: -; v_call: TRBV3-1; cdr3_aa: CASSPYRPGMSNQPQHF; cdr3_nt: TGTGCCAGCAGCCCATACCGGCCGGGGATGAGCAATCAGCCCCAGCATTTT
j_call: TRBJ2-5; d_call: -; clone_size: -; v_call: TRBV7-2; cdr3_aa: CASSQGPIETQYF; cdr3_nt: TGTGCCAGCAGCCAGGGACCGATAGAGACCCAGTACTTC
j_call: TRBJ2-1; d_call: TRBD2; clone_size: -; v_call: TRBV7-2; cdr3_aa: CDSSSVAGGQEQFF; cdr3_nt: TGTGACAGCAGCTCTGTAGCGGGAGGTCAGGAGCAGTTCTTC
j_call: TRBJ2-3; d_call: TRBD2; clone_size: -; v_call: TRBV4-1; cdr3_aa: CASTPGGGDTQYF; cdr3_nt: TGCGCCAGCACCCCGGGGGGTGGAGATACGCAGTATTTT
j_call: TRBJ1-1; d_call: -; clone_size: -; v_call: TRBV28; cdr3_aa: CASITGGSEAFF; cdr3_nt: TGTGCCAGCATTACCGGGGGAAGCGAAGCTTTCTTT
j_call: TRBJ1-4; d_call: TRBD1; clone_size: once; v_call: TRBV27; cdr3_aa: CASSHPDPGGVEKLFF; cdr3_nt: TGTGCCAGCAGCCATCCAGACCCAGGGGGCGTCGAAAAACTGTTTTTT
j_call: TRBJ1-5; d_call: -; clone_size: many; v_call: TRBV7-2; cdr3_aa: CASSSASEPGQPQHF; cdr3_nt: TGTGCCAGCAGCTCCGCTTCGGAGCCTGGTCAGCCCCAGCATTTT
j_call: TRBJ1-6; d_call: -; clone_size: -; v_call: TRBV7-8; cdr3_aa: CASSFAQDNSPLHF; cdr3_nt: TGTGCCAGCAGCTTTGCACAGGACAATTCACCCCTCCACTTT
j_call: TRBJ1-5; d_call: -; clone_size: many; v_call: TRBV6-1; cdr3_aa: CASSRDKRGRNQPQHF; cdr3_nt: TGTGCCAGCAGTCGGGACAAGAGAGGAAGGAATCAGCCCCAGCATTTT
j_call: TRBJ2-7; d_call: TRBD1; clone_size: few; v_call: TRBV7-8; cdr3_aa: CASTPPPGDRGTYEQYF; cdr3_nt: TGTGCCAGCACCCCACCTCCGGGGGACAGGGGGACCTACGAGCAGTACTTC
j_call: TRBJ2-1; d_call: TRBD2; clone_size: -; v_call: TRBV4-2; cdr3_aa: CASSPLPGLAGGQSNEQFF; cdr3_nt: TGTGCCAGCAGCCCCCTGCCGGGACTAGCGGGGGGGCAATCCAATGAGCAGTTCTTC
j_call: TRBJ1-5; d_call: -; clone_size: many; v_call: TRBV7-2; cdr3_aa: CASSSNQGTPQHF; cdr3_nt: TGTGCCAGCAGCTCAAACCAAGGCACGCCCCAGCATTTT
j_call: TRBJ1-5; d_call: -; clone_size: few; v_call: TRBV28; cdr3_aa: CASITGDRSNQPQHF; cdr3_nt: TGTGCCAGCATCACTGGGGATCGAAGCAATCAGCCCCAGCATTTT
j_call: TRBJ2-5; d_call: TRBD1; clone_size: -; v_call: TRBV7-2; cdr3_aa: CASSLHGTGEMAQYF; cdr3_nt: TGTGCCAGCAGCTTACACGGGACAGGGGAAATGGCCCAGTACTTC
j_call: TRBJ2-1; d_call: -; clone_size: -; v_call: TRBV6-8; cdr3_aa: CASTRGEEQFF; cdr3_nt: TGTGCCAGCACCCGAGGCGAGGAGCAGTTCTTC
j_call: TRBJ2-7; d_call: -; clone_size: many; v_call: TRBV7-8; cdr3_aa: CASRGGGRGTKGEQYF; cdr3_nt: TGTGCCAGCAGGGGGGGGGGCAGGGGGACCAAAGGCGAGCAGTACTTC
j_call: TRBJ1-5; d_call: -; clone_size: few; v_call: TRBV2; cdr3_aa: CASSWDIAPNQPQHF; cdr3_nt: TGTGCCAGCAGTTGGGACATTGCCCCCAATCAGCCCCAGCATTTT
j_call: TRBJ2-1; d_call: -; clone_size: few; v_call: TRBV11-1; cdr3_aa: CASHLGVSSYNEQFF; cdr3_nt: TGTGCCAGCCATCTGGGAGTGAGCTCCTACAATGAGCAGTTCTTC
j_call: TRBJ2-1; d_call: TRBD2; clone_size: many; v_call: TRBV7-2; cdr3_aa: CASSLREGEQFF; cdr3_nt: TGTGCCAGCAGCTTGCGGGAGGGTGAGCAGTTCTTC
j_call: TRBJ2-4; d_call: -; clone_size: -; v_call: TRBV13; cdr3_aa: CASSLRGSAKNIQYF; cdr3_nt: TGTGCCAGCAGCTTAAGGGGGAGTGCCAAAAACATTCAGTACTTC
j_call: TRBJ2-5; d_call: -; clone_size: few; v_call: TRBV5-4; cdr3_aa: CASSTEKYQETQYF; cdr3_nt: TGTGCCAGCAGCACCGAAAAGTACCAAGAGACCCAGTACTTC
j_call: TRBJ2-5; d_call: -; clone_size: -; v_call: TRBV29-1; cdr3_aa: CSAPSALGETQYF; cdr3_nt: TGCAGCGCTCCCTCGGCTCTCGGAGAGACCCAGTACTTC
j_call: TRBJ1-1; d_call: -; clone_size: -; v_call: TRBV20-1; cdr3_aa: CSASPKAFF; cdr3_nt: TGCAGTGCCTCCCCAAAAGCTTTCTTT
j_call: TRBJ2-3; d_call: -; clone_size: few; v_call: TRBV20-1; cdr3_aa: CSARSPRAGTDTQYF; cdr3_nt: TGCAGTGCTAGATCCCCCCGGGCGGGCACAGATACGCAGTATTTT
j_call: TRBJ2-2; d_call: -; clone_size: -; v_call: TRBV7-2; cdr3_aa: CASSLVSRGGTGELFF; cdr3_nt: TGTGCCAGCAGCTTAGTTTCCAGGGGAGGCACCGGGGAGCTGTTTTTT
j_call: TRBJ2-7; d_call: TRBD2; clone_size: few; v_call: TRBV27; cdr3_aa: CASSQLAWVAREGEQYF; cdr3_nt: TGTGCCAGCAGTCAACTAGCATGGGTCGCTCGGGAGGGGGAGCAGTACTTC
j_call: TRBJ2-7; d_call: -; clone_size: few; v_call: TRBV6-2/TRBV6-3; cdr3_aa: CASSFDLTYEQYF; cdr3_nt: TGTGCCAGCAGTTTTGACTTGACCTACGAGCAGTACTTC
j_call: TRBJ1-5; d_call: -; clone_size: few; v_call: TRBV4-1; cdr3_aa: CASSQEDPYSNQPQHF; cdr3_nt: TGCGCCAGCAGCCAAGAAGACCCCTATAGCAATCAGCCCCAGCATTTT
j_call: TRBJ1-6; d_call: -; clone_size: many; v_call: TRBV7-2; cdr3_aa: CASSLATGLSNSPLHF; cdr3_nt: TGTGCCAGCAGCTTAGCGACGGGTCTCTCTAATTCACCCCTCCACTTT
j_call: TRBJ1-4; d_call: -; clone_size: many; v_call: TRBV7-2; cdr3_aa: CASSLGFDRSTNEKLFF; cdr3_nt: TGTGCCAGCAGCTTAGGCTTCGACAGGTCAACTAATGAAAAACTGTTTTTT
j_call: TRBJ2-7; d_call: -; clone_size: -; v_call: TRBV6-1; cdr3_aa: CATTHRDVSYEQYF; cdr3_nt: TGTGCCACAACCCATCGCGACGTATCCTACGAGCAGTACTTC